This T cell receptor (beta chain) emerged from a study of blood T cell repertoires in COVID-19. This CDR3 region has 13 residues. CDR1 MDHEN and CDR2 SYDVKM come from the germline V gene. Trimming removed 4 bases at V and 4 bases at J, with 5 bases between. Repertoires were generated with immunoSEQ multiplex PCR, while TCRdb's copy carries only in-frame clones and drops some. Of roughly 100,000 clones detected, approximately 88% appear once; the ten largest clones hold 4.5%. The TCR originated in a human donor in a cohort sampled during active COVID-19. The sequenced sample was peripheral blood. This chain connects TRBV28 to TRBJ2-6; no reliable D call. CDR3 sequence (DNA): TGTGCCAGCAGTTCCGTGGGGGCCAACGTCCTGACTTTC. Translating it yields CASSSVGANVLTF.